This TCR beta chain was profiled in a study of cytomegalovirus exposure and HLA in healthy donors. General observations from the study: Investigators reported 164 TCR beta chains as tied to cytomegalovirus.

This clone has only one observation. The antigen remains unidentified. Clones were read by immunoSEQ multiplex PCR, and TCRdb kept only the in-frame ones, dropping some. The sample includes 200,000 to 250,000 clones, less than 90% of them seen just once. The source of this sequence is a woman aged 18-29 years in good health and CMV-seronegative. Material: PBMCs.

The CDR3 sequence: CASSYSQQGPYEQYF. CDR3 nucleotide sequence: TGTGCCAGCAGTTACTCGCAACAGGGTCCCTACGAGCAGTACTTC. The chain uses TRBV6-6 and TRBJ2-7; D might be TRBD1 (6 bases). Trimming stripped 0 bases from V and 2 bases from J, with 11 bases between. Per germline, CDR1 MNHNY and CDR2 SVGAGI (reference sequence). CDR3 size: 15 residues.